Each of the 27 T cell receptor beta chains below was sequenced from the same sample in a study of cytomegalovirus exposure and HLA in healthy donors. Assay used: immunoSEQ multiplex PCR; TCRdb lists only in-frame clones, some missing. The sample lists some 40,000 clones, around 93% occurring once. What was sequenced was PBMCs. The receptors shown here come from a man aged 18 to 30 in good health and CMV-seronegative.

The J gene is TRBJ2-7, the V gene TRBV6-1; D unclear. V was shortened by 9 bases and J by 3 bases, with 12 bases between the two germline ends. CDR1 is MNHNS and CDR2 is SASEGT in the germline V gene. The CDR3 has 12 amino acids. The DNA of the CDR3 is TGTGCCAGTACAGATCGCTTCTACGAGCAGTACTTC. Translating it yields CASTDRFYEQYF.

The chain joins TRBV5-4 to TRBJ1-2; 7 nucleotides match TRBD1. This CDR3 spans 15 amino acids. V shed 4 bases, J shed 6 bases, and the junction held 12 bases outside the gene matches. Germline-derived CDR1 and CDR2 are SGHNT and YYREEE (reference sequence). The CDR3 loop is CASSPTGAEVNGYTF. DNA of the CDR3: TGTGCCAGCAGCCCTACAGGGGCCGAGGTAAATGGCTACACCTTC.

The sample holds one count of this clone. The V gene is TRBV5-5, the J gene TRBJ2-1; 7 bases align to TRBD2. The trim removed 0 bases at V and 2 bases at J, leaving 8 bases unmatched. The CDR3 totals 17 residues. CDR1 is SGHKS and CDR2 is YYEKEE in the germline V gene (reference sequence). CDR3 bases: TGTGCCAGCAGCTTGGTGCTAGCGGTCGATACCTACAATGAGCAGTTCTTC. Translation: CASSLVLAVDTYNEQFF.

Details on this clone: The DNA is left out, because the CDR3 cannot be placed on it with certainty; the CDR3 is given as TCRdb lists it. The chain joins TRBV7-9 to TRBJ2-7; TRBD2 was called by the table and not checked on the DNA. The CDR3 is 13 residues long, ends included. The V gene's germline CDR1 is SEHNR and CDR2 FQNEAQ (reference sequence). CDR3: CISAGAGSYEQYF.

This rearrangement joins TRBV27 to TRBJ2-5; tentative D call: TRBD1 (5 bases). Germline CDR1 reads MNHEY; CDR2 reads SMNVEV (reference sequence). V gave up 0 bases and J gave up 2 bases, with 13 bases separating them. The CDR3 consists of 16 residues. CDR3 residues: CASSLSQRRTQETQYF. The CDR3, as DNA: TGTGCCAGCAGTTTATCCCAACGTAGGACACAAGAGACCCAGTACTTC.

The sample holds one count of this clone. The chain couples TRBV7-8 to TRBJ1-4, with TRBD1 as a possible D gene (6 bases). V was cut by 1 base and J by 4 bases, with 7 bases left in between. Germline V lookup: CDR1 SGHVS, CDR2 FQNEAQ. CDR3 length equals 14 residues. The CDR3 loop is CASSLGQDNEKLFF. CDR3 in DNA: TGTGCCAGCAGCTTAGGACAGGATAATGAAAAACTGTTTTTT.

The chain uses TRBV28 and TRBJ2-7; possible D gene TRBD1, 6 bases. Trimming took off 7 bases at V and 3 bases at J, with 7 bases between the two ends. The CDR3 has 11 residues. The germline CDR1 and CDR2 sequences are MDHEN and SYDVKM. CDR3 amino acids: CASTGDYEQYF. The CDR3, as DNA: TGTGCCAGCACAGGGGACTACGAGCAGTACTTC.

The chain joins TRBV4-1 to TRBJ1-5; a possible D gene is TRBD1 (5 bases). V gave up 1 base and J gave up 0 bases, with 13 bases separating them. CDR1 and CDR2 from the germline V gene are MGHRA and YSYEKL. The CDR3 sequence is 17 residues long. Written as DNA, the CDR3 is TGCGCCAGCAGCCAAGGGCAGGGTCCGTCTAGCAATCAGCCCCAGCATTTT. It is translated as CASSQGQGPSSNQPQHF.

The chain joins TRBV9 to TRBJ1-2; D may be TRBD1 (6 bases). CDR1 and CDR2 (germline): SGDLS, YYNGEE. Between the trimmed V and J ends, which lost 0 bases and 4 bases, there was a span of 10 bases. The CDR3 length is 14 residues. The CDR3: CASSVGDMSYGYTF. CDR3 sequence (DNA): TGTGCCAGCAGCGTAGGGGACATGAGCTATGGCTACACCTTC.

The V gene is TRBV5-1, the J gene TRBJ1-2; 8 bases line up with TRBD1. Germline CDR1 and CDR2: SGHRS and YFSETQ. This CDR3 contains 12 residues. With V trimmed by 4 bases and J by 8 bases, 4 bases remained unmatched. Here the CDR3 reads CASSLDRGGYTF. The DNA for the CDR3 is TGCGCCAGCAGCCTAGACAGGGGCGGCTACACCTTC.

The CDR3 coding sequence is TGCGCCAGCAGCTTGCGTCCGAATGAAAAACTGTTTTTT. It encodes CASSLRPNEKLFF. This sequence joins TRBV5-1 and TRBJ1-4; D remains ambiguous. The CDR3 spans 13 residues. With 1 base removed from V and 5 bases from J, the gap between germline ends came to 6 bases. Germline CDR1 and CDR2: SGHRS and YFSETQ.

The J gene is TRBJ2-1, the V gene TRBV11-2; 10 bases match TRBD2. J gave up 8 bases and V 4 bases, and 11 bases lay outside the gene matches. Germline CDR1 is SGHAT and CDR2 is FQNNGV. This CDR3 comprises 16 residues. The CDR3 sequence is CASSSTGTSVFDEQFF. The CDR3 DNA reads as TGTGCCAGCAGCTCCACCGGGACTAGCGTCTTCGATGAGCAGTTCTTC.

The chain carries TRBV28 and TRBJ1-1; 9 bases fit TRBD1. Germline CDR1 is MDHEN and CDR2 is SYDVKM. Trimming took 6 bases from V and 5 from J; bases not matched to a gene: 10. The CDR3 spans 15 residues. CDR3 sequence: CASRPPGQGRTEAFF. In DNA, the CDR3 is TGTGCCAGCAGACCCCCGGGACAGGGAAGAACTGAAGCTTTCTTT.

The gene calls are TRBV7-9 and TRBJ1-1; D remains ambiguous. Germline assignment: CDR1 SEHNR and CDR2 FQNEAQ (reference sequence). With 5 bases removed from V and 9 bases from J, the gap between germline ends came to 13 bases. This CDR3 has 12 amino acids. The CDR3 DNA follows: TGTGCCAGCAGCCGTGAGGGAAGGCAAGCTTTCTTT. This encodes CASSREGRQAFF.

The CDR3 loop is CASSSGQYNSPLHF. For the CDR3, the DNA is TGTGCCAGCAGTTCGGGACAGTATAATTCACCCCTCCACTTT. V is TRBV27 and J is TRBJ1-6, with 7 positions matching TRBD1. This CDR3 has 14 amino acids. Trimming at V came to 4 bases and at J to 4 bases, leaving 1 base not matched to a gene. Germline lookup yields CDR1 MNHEY and CDR2 SMNVEV (reference sequence).

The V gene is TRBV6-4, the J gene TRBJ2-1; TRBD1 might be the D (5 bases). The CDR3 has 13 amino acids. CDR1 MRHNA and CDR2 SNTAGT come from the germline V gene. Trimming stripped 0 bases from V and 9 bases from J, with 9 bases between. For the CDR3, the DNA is TGTGCCAGCAGTGACTCTGAAAGGGGTGAGCAGTTCTTC. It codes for CASSDSERGEQFF.

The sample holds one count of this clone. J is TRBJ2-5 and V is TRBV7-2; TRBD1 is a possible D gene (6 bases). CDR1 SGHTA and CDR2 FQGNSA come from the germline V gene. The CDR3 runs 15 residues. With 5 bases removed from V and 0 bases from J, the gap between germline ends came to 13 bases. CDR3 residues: CASSPGDTYQETQYF. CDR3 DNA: TGTGCCAGCAGCCCAGGGGACACCTACCAAGAGACCCAGTACTTC.

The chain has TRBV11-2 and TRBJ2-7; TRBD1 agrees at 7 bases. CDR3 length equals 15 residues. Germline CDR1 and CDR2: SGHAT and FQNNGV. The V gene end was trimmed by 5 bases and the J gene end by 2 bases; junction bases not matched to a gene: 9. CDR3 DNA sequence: TGTGCCAGCAGCGGGGCCGGGACAGACGCCTACGAGCAGTACTTC. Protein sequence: CASSGAGTDAYEQYF.

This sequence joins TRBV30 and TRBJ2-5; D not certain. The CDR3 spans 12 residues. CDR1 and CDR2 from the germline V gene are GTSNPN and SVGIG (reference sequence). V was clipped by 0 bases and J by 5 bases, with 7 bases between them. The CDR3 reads CAWSVAWETQYF. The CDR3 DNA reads TGTGCCTGGAGTGTAGCGTGGGAGACCCAGTACTTC.

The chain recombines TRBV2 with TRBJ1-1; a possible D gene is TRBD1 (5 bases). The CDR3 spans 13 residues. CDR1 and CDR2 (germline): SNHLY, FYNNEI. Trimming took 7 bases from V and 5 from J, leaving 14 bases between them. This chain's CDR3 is CASILRGGTEAFF. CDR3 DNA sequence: TGTGCCAGCATTCTAAGGGGTGGGACTGAAGCTTTCTTT.

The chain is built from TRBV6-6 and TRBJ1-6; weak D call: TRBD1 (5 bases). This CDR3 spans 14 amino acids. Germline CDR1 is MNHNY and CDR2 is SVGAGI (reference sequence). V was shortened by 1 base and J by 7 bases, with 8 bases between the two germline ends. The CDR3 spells CASSYLGGNSPLHF. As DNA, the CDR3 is TGTGCCAGCAGTTACTTGGGGGGAAATTCACCCCTCCACTTT.

The CDR3 loop reads CASSPSGETDTQYF. The CDR3 DNA reads TGTGCCAGCAGCCCTAGCGGGGAGACAGATACGCAGTATTTT. The gene calls are TRBV7-3 and TRBJ2-3, with 9 bases identical to TRBD2. The CDR3 sequence is 14 residues long. Germline V gene data show CDR1 as SGHTA and CDR2 as FQGTGA. V lost 5 bases to trimming and J lost 3 bases; unmatched junction nucleotides: 3.

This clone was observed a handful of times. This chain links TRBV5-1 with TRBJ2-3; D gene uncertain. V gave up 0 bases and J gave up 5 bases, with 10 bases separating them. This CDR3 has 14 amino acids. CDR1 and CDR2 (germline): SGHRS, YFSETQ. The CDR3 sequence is CASSLAIYLDTQYF. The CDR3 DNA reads TGCGCCAGCAGCTTGGCCATCTATTTAGATACGCAGTATTTT.

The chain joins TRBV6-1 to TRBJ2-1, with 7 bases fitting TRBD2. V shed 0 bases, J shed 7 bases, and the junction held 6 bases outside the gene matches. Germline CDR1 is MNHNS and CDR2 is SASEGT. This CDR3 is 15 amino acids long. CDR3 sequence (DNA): TGTGCCAGCAGTGAAGCTGGGGGGGTCCGGAATGAGCAGTTCTTC. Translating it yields CASSEAGGVRNEQFF.

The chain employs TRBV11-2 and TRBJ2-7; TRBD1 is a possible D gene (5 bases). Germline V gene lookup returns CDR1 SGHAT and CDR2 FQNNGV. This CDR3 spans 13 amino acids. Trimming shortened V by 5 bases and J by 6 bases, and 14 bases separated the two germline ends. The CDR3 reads CASSTLQGSEQYF. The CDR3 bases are TGTGCCAGCAGCACGCTCCAGGGTAGCGAGCAGTACTTC.

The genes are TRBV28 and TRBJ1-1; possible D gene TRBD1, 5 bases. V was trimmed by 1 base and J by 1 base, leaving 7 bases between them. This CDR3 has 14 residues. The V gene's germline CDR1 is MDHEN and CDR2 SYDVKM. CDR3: CASSLLQENTEAFF. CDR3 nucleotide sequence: TGTGCCAGCAGTTTATTACAGGAGAACACTGAAGCTTTCTTT.

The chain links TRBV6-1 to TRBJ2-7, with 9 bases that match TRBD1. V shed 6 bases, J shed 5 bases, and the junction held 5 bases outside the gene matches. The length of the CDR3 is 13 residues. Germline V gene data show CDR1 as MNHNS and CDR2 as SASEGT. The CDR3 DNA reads TGTGCCAGCAGCCCGGGACAGGGAAACGAGCAGTACTTC. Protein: CASSPGQGNEQYF.